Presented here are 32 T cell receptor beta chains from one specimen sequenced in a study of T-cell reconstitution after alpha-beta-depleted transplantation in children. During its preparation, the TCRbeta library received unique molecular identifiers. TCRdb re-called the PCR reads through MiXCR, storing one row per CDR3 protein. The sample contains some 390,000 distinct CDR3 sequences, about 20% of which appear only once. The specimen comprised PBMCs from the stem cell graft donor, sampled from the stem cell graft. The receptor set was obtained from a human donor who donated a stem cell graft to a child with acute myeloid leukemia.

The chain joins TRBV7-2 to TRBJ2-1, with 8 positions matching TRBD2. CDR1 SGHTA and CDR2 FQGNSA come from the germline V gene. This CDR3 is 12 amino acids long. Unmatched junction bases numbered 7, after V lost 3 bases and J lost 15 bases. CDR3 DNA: TGTGCCAGCAGCTTTTCCGGGAGGGCCTGGTTCTTC. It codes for CASSFSGRAWFF. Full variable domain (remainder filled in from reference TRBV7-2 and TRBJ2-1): GAGVSQSPSNKVTEKGKDVELRCDPISGHTALYWYRQSLGQGLEFLIYFQGNSAPDKSGLPSDRFSAERTGGSVSTLTIQRTQQEDSAVYLCASSFSGRAWFFGPGTRLTVL.

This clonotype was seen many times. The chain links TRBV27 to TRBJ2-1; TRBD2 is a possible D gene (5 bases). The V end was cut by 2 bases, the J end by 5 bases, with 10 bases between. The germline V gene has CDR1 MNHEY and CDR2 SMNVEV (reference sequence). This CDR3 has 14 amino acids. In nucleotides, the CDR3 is TGTGCCAGCAGTTTAGGGGTGGGAGACAATGAGCAGTTCTTC. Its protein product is CASSLGVGDNEQFF.

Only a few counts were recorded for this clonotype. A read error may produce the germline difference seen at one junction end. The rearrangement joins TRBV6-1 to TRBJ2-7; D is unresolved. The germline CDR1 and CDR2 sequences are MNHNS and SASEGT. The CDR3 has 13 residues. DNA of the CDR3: TGTGCCAGCAGAGAAGCTAGTTCGTACGAGCAGTACTTC. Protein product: CASREASSYEQYF.

The CDR3 DNA reads TGTGCCAGCAGCTTCGTCCAGGAGAACACTGAAGCTTTCTTT. Translated: CASSFVQENTEAFF. The chain is built from TRBV11-1 and TRBJ1-1, with no clear D. This CDR3 comprises 14 residues. Trimming left V 3 bases short and J 1 base short, with 9 bases between. CDR1 is SGHAT and CDR2 is FQDESV in the germline V gene (reference sequence).

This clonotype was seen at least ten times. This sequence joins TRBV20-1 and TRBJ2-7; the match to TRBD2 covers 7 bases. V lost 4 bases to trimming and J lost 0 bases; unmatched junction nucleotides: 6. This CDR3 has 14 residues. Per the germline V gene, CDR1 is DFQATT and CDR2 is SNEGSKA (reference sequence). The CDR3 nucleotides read TGCAGTGCTAAATTAGCGGGTTTCTCCTACGAGCAGTACTTC. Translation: CSAKLAGFSYEQYF.

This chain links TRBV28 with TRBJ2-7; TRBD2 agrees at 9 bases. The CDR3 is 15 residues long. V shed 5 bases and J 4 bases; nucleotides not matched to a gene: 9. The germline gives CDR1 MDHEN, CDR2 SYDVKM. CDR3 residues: CASSRLAGRLYEQYF. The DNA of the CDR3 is TGTGCCAGCAGTCGGCTAGCGGGAAGACTTTACGAGCAGTACTTC.

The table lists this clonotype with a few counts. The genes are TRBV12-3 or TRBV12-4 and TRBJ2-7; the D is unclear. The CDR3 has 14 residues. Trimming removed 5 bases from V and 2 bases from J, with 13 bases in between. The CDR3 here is CASSTEDLTYEQYF. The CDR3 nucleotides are TGTGCCAGCAGTACAGAGGATCTGACCTACGAGCAGTACTTC.

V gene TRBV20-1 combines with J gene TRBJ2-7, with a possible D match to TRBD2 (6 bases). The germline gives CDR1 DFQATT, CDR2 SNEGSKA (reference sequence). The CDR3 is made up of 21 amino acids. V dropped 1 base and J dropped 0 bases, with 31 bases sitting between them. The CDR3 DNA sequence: TGCAGTGCTAGAGGGGGAGGTAGGGGTCCTTTTTCCCTCCTAAGCTCCTACGAGCAGTACTTC. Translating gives CSARGGGRGPFSLLSSYEQYF.

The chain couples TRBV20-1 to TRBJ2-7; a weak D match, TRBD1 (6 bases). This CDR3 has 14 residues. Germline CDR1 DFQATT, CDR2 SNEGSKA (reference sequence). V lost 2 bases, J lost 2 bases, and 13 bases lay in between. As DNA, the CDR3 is TGCAGTGCTAGATTACCGGGACACACCTACGAGCAGTACTTC. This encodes CSARLPGHTYEQYF.

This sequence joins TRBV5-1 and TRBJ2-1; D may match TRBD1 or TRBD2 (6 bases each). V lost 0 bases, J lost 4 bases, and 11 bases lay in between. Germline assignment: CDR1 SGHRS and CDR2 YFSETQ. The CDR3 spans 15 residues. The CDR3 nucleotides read TGCGCCAGCAGCTTGGCGGTAGGGGGGTACAATGAGCAGTTCTTC. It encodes CASSLAVGGYNEQFF.

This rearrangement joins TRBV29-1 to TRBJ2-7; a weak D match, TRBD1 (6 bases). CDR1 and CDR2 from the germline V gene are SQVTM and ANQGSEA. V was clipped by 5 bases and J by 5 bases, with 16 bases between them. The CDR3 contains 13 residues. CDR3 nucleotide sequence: TGCAGCGTTAACGTTGGCAGGGGACACGAGCAGTACTTC. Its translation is CSVNVGRGHEQYF.

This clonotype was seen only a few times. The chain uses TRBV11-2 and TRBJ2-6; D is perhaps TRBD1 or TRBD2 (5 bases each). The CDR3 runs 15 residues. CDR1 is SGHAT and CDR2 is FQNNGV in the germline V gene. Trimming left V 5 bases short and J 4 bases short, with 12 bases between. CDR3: CASSPGRIGANVLTF. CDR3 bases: TGTGCCAGCAGCCCAGGGAGAATCGGGGCCAACGTCCTGACTTTC.

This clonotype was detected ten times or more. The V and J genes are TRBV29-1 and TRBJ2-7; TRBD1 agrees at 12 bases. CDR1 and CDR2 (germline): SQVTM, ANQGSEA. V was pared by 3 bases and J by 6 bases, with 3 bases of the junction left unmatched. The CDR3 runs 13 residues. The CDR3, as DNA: TGCAGCGTTGACGGGACAGGGGGCCCCGAGCAGTACTTC. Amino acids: CSVDGTGGPEQYF.

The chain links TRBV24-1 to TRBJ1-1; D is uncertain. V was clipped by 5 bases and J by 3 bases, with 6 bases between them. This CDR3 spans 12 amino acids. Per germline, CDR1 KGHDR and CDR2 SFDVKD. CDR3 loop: CATSVPDTEAFF. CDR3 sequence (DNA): TGTGCCACCAGTGTCCCGGACACTGAAGCTTTCTTT.

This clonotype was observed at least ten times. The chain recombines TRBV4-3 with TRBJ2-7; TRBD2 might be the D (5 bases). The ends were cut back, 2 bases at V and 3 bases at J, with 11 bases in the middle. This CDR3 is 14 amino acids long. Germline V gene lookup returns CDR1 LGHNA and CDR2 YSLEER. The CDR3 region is CASSQSRGLYEQYF. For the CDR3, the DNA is TGCGCCAGCAGCCAAAGTCGGGGTCTCTACGAGCAGTACTTC.

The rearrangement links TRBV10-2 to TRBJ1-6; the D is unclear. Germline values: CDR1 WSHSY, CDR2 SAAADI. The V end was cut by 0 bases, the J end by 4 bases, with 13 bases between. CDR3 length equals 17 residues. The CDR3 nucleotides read TGCGCCAGCAGTGAGTCGACGTGGGTTCCTTATAATTCACCCCTCCACTTT. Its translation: CASSESTWVPYNSPLHF.

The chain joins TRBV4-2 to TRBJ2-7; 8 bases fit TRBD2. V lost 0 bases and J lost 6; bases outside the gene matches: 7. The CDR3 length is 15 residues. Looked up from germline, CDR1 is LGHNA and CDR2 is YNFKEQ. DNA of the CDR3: TGTGCCAGCAGCCAAGACCGTAGCGGGGCCCTCGAGCAGTACTTC. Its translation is CASSQDRSGALEQYF.

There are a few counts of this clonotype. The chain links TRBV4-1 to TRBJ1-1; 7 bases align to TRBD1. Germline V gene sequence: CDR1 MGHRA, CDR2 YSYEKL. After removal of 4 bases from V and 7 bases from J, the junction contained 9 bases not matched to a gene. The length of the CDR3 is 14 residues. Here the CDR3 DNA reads TGCGCCAGCAGCCCAAGACCGGGGACAGTTGAAGCTTTCTTT. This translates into CASSPRPGTVEAFF.

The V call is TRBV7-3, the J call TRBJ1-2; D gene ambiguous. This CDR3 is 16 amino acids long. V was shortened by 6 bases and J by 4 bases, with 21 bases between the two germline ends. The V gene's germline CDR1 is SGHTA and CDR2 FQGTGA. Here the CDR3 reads CASRTHSLEEIYGYTF. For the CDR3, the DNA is TGTGCCAGCAGGACCCACTCTCTGGAGGAGATCTATGGCTACACCTTC. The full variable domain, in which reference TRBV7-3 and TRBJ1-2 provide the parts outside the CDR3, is GAGVSQTPSNKVTEKGKYVELRCDPISGHTALYWYRQSLGQGPEFLIYFQGTGAADDSGLPNDRFFAVRPEGSVSTLKIQRTERGDSAVYLCASRTHSLEEIYGYTFGSGTRLTVV.

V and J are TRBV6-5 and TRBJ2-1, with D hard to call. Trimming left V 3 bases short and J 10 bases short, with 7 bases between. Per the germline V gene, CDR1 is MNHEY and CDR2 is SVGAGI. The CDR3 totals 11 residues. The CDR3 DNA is TGTGCCAGCAGTTATGGCTTCGAGCAGTTCTTC. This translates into CASSYGFEQFF.

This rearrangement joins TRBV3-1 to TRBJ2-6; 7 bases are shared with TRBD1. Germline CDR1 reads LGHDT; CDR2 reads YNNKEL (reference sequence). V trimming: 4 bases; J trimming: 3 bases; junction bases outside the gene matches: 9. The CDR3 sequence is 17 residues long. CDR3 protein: CASSRPTGNYGANVLTF. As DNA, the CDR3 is TGTGCCAGCAGCCGCCCGACAGGGAATTATGGGGCCAACGTCCTGACTTTC.

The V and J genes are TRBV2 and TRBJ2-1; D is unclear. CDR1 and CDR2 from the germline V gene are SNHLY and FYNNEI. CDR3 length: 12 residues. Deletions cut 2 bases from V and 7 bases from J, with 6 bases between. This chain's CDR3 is CASSERWNEQFF. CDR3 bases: TGTGCCAGCAGTGAACGGTGGAATGAGCAGTTCTTC.

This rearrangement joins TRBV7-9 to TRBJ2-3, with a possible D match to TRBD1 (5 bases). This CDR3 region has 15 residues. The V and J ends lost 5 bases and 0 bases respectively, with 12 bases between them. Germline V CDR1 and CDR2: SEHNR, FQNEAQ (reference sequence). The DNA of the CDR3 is TGTGCCAGCAGCCGGCGGACACCTAGCACAGATACGCAGTATTTT. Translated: CASSRRTPSTDTQYF.

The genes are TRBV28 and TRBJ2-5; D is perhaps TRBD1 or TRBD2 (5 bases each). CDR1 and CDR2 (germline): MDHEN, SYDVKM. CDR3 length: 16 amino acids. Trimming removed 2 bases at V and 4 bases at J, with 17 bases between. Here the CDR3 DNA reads TGTGCCAGCAGTTTAAGGGGACCTAGGCTGGGAGAGACCCAGTACTTC. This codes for CASSLRGPRLGETQYF.

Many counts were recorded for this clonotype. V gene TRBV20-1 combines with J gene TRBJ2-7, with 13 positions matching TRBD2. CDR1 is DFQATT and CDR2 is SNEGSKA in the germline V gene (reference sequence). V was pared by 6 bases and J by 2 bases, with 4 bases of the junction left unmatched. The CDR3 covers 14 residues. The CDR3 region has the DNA TGCAGTGCCAGCGGGACTAGCGGGGCCTACGAGCAGTACTTC. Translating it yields CSASGTSGAYEQYF.

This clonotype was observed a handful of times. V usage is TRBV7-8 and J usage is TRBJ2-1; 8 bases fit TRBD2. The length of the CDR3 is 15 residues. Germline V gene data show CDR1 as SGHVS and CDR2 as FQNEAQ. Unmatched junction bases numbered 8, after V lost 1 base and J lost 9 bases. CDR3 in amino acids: CASSLGSGRMGEQFF. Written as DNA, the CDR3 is TGTGCCAGCAGCTTAGGAAGCGGGAGAATGGGTGAGCAGTTCTTC.

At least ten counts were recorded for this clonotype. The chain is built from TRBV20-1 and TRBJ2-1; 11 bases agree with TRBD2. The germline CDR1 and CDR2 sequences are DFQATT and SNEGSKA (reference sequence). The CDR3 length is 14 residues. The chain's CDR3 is CSAKLAGALNEQFF. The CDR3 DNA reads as TGCAGCGCGAAACTAGCGGGAGCCTTAAATGAGCAGTTCTTC.

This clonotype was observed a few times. The CDR3 bases are TGTGCCAGTAGTATGACATCGAACACTGAAGCTTTCTTT. Its protein product is CASSMTSNTEAFF. V and J are TRBV19 and TRBJ1-1; D not certain. V lost 3 bases and J 1 base, leaving 6 bases between the germline ends. The germline V gene has CDR1 LNHDA and CDR2 SQIVND (reference sequence). The CDR3 totals 13 residues.

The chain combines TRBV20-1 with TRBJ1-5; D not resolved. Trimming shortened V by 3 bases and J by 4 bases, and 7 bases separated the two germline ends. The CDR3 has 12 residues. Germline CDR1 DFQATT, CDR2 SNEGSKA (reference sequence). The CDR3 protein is CSASGTNQPQHF. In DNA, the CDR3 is TGCAGTGCTAGCGGTACTAATCAGCCCCAGCATTTT.

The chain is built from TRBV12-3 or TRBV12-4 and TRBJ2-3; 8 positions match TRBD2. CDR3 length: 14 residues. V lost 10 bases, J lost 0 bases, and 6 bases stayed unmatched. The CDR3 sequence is CAKPIAGSTDTQYF. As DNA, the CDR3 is TGTGCCAAACCAATAGCGGGAAGCACAGATACGCAGTATTTT.

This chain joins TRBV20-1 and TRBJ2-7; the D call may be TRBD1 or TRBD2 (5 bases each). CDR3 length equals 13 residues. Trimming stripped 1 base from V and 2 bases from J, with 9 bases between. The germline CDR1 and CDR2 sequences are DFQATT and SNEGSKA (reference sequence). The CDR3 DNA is TGCAGTGCTAGAGGGCTGGGGGCCTACGAGCAGTACTTC. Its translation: CSARGLGAYEQYF.

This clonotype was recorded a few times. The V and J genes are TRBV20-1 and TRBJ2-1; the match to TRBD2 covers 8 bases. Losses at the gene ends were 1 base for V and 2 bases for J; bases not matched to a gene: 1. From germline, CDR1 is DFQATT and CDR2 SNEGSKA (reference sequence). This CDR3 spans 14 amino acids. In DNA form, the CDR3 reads TGCAGTGCTAGAGTTAGCGGGGCCTACAATGAGCAGTTCTTC. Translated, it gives CSARVSGAYNEQFF.